Listed here are 2 T cell receptor beta chains from one sample, sequenced in a study of blood T cells in healthy people across ages (dated by TCRdb to between 2014 and 2017). The method was 5' RACE. The sequencer was an Illumina HiSeq 2500. A second PCR of roughly 7 to 11 cycles was run with a J-beta primer mix and a sample-barcoded 5' primer. TCRdb's own reprocessing of the public reads used fastp at Q25 and MiXCR and kept productive beta chains. Duplicate CDR3 protein sequences are folded into a single record with the most common DNA and genes. The sample contains about 1.4 million distinct CDR3 sequences, approximately 59% of them found a single time. The ten largest clones take up over 5.5% of the sample. The source material was blood. The source of these receptors is a man aged 18-30 years in good health.

J is TRBJ2-3 and V is TRBV4-1, with a possible D match to TRBD2 (6 bases). V shed 4 bases and J shed 4 bases, with 21 bases lying between them. Germline lookup yields CDR1 MGHRA and CDR2 YSYEKL. The CDR3 covers 17 residues. CDR3 in DNA: TGCGCCAGCAGCCCCCGCCGGGACTTTTTCTCTGCAGATACGCAGTATTTT. Protein: CASSPRRDFFSADTQYF.

This rearrangement joins TRBV28 to TRBJ2-1; 10 nucleotides agree with TRBD1. Per germline, CDR1 MDHEN and CDR2 SYDVKM. The CDR3 totals 15 residues. Trimming cost V 7 bases and J 5 bases; bases outside gene matches: 8. This CDR3 reads CASTAPGQGNNEQFF. CDR3 nucleotide sequence: TGTGCCAGCACTGCTCCGGGACAGGGGAACAATGAGCAGTTCTTC.